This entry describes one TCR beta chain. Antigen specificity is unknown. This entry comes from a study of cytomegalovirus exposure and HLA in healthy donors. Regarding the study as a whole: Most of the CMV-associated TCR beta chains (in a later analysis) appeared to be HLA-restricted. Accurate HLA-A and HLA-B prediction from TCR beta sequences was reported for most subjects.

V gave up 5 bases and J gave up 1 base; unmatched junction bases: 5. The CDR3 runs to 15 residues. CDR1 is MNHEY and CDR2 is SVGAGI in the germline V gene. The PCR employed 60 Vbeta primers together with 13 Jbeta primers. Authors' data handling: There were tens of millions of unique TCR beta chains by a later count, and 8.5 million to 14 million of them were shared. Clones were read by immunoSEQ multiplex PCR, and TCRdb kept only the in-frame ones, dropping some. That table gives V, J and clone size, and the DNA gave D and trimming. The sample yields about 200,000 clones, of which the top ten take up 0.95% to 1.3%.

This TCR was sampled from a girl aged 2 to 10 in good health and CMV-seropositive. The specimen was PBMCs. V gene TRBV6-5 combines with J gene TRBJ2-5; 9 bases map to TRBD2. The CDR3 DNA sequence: TGTGCCAGCAGTGCGGGAGGGCCAGCCCAAGAGACCCAGTACTTC. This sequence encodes CASSAGGPAQETQYF.